The 6 T cell receptor beta chains presented below share a single source sample, sequenced in a study of shared T cell receptors in the human thymus. The method was immunoSEQ multiplex PCR; TCRdb's version includes in-frame clones alone and lacks a portion of them. The sample holds about 660,000 clones, roughly 86% seen once. The same sample was also studied in work on human thymus T cells.

Material: thymocytes. These receptors were collected from a boy in the first two years of life with a congenital heart defect.

This chain connects TRBV4-2 to TRBJ1-3, with D possibly matching TRBD1 (5 bases). Germline values: CDR1 LGHNA, CDR2 YNFKEQ. Trimming pared 1 base from V and 1 base from J, leaving 17 bases between. This CDR3 spans 18 amino acids. The CDR3 DNA is TGTGCCAGCAGCCAAGGGGAGGGGATCAGGGTTTCTGGAAACACCATATATTTT. This translates into CASSQGEGIRVSGNTIYF.

This chain joins TRBV7-2 and TRBJ2-7; D ambiguous. The germline gives CDR1 SGHTA, CDR2 FQGNSA. Trimming cost V 5 bases and J 2 bases, with 13 bases left between them. The CDR3 runs 14 residues. The CDR3 DNA reads as TGTGCCAGCAGCCCAAAAGCTCCTACCTACGAGCAGTACTTC. Protein sequence: CASSPKAPTYEQYF.

V gene TRBV12-5 combines with J gene TRBJ2-1; D possibly corresponds to TRBD1 (6 bases). The CDR3 totals 13 residues. Trimming pared 8 bases from V and 8 bases from J, leaving 16 bases between. The germline V gene has CDR1 LGHNT and CDR2 FRNRAP. The CDR3 here is CASTRQAIDEQFF. The CDR3 DNA follows: TGTGCTAGTACCCGACAGGCAATCGATGAGCAGTTCTTC.

The table lists this clone with a count of one. The chain joins TRBV7-9 to TRBJ1-2; TRBD1 matches at 8 bases. The CDR3 contains 15 residues. CDR1 SEHNR and CDR2 FQNEAQ come from the germline V gene (reference sequence). After removal of 1 base from V and 4 bases from J, the junction contained 5 bases not matched to a gene. The CDR3 DNA reads as TGTGCCAGCAGCTTAGGGACAGGGAGAGTCTATGGCTACACCTTC. Translating it yields CASSLGTGRVYGYTF. The full variable domain, with the rest looked up from reference TRBV7-9 and TRBJ1-2, is DTGVSQNPRHKITKRGQNVTFRCDPISEHNRLYWYRQTLGQGPEFLTYFQNEAQLEKSRLLSDRFSAERPKGSFSTLEIQRTEQGDSAMYLCASSLGTGRVYGYTFGSGTRLTVV.

The chain links TRBV6-1 to TRBJ1-5; maybe TRBD1 (5 bases). V was pared by 3 bases and J by 2 bases, with 23 bases between. Germline-derived CDR1 and CDR2 are MNHNS and SASEGT. This CDR3 has 19 amino acids. CDR3 sequence (DNA): TGTGCCAGCAGTGACACTAGAATGAGGGATTCGGGGGGCAATCAGCCCCAGCATTTT. Protein sequence: CASSDTRMRDSGGNQPQHF.

The chain has TRBV7-2 and TRBJ2-7; D is perhaps TRBD1 (5 bases). The CDR3 has 16 residues. The ends were cut back, 3 bases at V and 2 bases at J, with 17 bases in the middle. Germline V CDR1 and CDR2: SGHTA, FQGNSA. CDR3 amino acids: CASSFATQDGPYEQYF. The CDR3 bases are TGTGCCAGCAGCTTCGCGACACAGGACGGTCCCTACGAGCAGTACTTC.